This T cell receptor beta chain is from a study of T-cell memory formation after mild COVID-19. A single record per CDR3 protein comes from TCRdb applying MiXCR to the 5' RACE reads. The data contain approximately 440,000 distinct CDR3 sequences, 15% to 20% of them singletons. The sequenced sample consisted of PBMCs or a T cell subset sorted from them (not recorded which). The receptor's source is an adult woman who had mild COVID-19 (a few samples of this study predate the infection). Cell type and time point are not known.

In DNA, the CDR3 is TGTGCCAGCTTCCTACCCACAGGGGGCTCGTACGAGCAGTACTTC. Translation gives CASFLPTGGSYEQYF. This sequence joins TRBV5-6 and TRBJ2-7, with TRBD1 matching over 9 bases. There are 15 residues in the CDR3. Germline V gene sequence: CDR1 SGHDT, CDR2 YYEEEE. The junction had 12 bases not matched to a gene; V was cut back by 7 bases and J by 4 bases.